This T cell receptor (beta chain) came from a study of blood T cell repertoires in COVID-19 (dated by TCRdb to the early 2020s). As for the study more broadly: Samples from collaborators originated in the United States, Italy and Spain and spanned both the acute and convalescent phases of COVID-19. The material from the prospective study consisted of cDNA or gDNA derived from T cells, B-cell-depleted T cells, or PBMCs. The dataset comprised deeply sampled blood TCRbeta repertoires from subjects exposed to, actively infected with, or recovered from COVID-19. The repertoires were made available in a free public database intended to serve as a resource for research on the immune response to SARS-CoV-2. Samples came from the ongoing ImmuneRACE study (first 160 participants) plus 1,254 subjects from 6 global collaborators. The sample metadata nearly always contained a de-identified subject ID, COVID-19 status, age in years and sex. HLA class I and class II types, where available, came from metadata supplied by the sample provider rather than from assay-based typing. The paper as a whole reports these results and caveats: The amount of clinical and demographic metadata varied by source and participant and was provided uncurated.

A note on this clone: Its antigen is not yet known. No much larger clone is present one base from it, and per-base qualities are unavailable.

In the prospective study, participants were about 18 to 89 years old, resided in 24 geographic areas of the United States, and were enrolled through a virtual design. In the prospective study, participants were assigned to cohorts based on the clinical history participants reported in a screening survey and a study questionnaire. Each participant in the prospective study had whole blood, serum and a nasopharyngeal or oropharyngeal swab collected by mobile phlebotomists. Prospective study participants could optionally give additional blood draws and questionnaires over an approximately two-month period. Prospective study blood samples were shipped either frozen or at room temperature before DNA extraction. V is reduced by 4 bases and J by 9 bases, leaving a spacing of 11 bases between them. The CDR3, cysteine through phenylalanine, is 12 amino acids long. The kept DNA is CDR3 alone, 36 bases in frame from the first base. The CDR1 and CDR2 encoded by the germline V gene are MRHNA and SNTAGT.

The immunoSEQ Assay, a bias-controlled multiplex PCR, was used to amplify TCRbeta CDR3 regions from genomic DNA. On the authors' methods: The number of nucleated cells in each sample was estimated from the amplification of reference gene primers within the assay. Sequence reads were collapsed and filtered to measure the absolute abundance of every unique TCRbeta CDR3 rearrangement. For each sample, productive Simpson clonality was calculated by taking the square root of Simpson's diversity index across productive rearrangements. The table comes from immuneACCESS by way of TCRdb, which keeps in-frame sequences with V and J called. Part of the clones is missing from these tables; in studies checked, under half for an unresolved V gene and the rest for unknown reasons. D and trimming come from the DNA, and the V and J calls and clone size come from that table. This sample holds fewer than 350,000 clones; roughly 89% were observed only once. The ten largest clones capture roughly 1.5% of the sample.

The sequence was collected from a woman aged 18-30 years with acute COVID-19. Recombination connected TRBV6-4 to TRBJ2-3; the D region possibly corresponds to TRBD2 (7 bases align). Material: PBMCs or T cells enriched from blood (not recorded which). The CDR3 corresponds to CASSVEGGTQYF. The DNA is TGTGCCAGCAGTGTTGAGGGGGGGACGCAGTATTTT.